The 16 T cell receptor beta chains below were found in one sample sequenced in a study of metastatic and nonmetastatic thyroid tumors. MiXCR was used by TCRdb to re-call the PCR reads. The sample lists approximately 37,000 clones, 20% to 25% occurring once. The entire patient cohort was treatment-naive prior to thyroid surgery. Source material: tumor tissue. The receptor set was obtained from a male donor with papillary thyroid cancer or a benign thyroid nodule (not recorded which). Some clones in this sample may be carry-over from other donors' samples.

In this sample, this clone turned up a few times. This chain links TRBV6-1 with TRBJ2-7; weak D call: TRBD2 (6 bases). Germline loops: CDR1 MNHNS, CDR2 SASEGT. The CDR3 is 13 amino acids. With 5 bases removed from V and 4 bases from J, the gap between germline ends came to 12 bases. CDR3: CASSTRGWYEQYF. CDR3 in DNA: TGTGCCAGCAGTACCCGGGGGTGGTACGAGCAGTACTTC.

This clone was recorded at least ten times. The chain uses TRBV11-3 and TRBJ2-3; D unresolved. There are 15 residues in the CDR3. V lost 1 base and J 0 bases, leaving 8 bases between the germline ends. Germline V gene lookup returns CDR1 SGHNT and CDR2 YENEEA. The CDR3 sequence is CASSLGPYSTDTQYF. The CDR3 DNA reads as TGTGCCAGCAGCTTAGGACCGTATAGCACAGATACGCAGTATTTT.

This clone was observed many times. This chain links TRBV20-1 with TRBJ2-3, with a tentative D call TRBD2 (5 bases). Germline V gene data show CDR1 as DFQATT and CDR2 as SNEGSKA (reference sequence). This CDR3 comprises 13 residues. Trimming cost V 5 bases and J 5 bases, with 14 bases left between them. The CDR3 spells CSAGRQSEDTQYF. The DNA of the CDR3 is TGCAGTGCTGGGAGACAATCAGAAGATACGCAGTATTTT.

Ten or more counts support this clone. The CDR3 region has the DNA TGCAGTGCTAGAGATCGGGCTAGCACAGATACGCAGTATTTT. This translates into CSARDRASTDTQYF. V usage is TRBV20-1 and J usage is TRBJ2-3; D unclear. Between the trimmed V and J ends, which lost 0 bases and 0 bases, there was a span of 7 bases. Germline lookup yields CDR1 DFQATT and CDR2 SNEGSKA (reference sequence). The CDR3 covers 14 residues.

This clone was seen a few times. This chain links TRBV12-3 or TRBV12-4 with TRBJ2-1; 10 nucleotides agree with TRBD2. The ends lost 6 bases at V and 7 bases at J; junction bases unmatched: 15. The CDR3 loop spans 17 amino acids. The chain's CDR3 is CASSVQTWTSGRNEQFF. Written as DNA, the CDR3 is TGTGCCAGCAGCGTTCAAACCTGGACTAGCGGTAGAAATGAGCAGTTCTTC.

This clone was seen many times. This rearrangement joins TRBV5-1 to TRBJ2-2, with 8 bases fitting TRBD2. Germline V gives CDR1 SGHRS, CDR2 YFSETQ. With V trimmed by 1 base and J by 2 bases, 4 bases remained unmatched. This CDR3 has 16 amino acids. Here the CDR3 DNA reads TGCGCCAGCAGCTTGAGGCTAGCGGGTAACACCGGGGAGCTGTTTTTT. Its protein product is CASSLRLAGNTGELFF. Full variable domain (rest looked up from reference TRBV5-1 and TRBJ2-2): KAGVTQTPRYLIKTRGQQVTLSCSPISGHRSVSWYQQTPGQGLQFLFEYFSETQRNKGNFPGRFSGRQFSNSRSEMNVSTLELGDSALYLCASSLRLAGNTGELFFGEGSRLTVL.

In this sample, this clone turned up a few times. The chain recombines TRBV6-1 with TRBJ1-1; D is ambiguous. CDR1 is MNHNS and CDR2 is SASEGT in the germline V gene. The CDR3 covers 16 residues. V lost 6 bases, J lost 1 base, and 18 bases lay in between. In DNA form, the CDR3 reads TGTGCCAGCAGACCTTACAAAGGAGAGGGGAACACTGAAGCTTTCTTT. Protein: CASRPYKGEGNTEAFF.

This clone was found many times. CDR3 in DNA: TGTGCCTGGAGTGACGGACTAGCGGTGGGCACAGATACGCAGTATTTT. Translated, it gives CAWSDGLAVGTDTQYF. This chain uses TRBV30 with TRBJ2-3; 10 bases map to TRBD2. Germline values: CDR1 GTSNPN, CDR2 SVGIG (reference sequence). The CDR3 sequence is 16 residues long. J was trimmed by 1 base and V by 1 base; bases with no gene match: 5.

This chain uses TRBV28 with TRBJ2-7; 7 nucleotides match TRBD1. J was trimmed by 2 bases and V by 5 bases; bases with no gene match: 12. CDR1 is MDHEN and CDR2 is SYDVKM in the germline V gene. This CDR3 is built from 16 residues. In nucleotides, the CDR3 is TGTGCCAGCAGTCCTACAGACAGGGTGGGCCCCTACGAGCAGTACTTC. Translating gives CASSPTDRVGPYEQYF.

This clone came up many times. This chain connects TRBV20-1 to TRBJ2-7, with 14 bases identical to TRBD2. The CDR3 runs 15 residues. Germline V gives CDR1 DFQATT, CDR2 SNEGSKA (reference sequence). V trimming: 0 bases; J trimming: 4 bases; junction bases outside the gene matches: 2. The DNA of the CDR3 is TGCAGTGCTAGAGATGGGACTAGCGGGAGTTACGAGCAGTACTTC. Protein sequence: CSARDGTSGSYEQYF.

This chain links TRBV11-2 with TRBJ1-2; 7 bases fit TRBD1. V lost 2 bases, J lost 2 bases, and 5 bases stayed unmatched. Germline V gives CDR1 SGHAT, CDR2 FQNNGV. This CDR3 is 15 amino acids long. The DNA for the CDR3 is TGTGCCAGCAGCTTAAGGGACAGTTCAAACTATGGCTACACCTTC. It encodes CASSLRDSSNYGYTF.

Ten or more counts support this clone. The genes are TRBV2 and TRBJ1-1, with no clear D. The V gene lost 4 bases and the J gene lost 0 bases, with 9 bases spanning the gap. The germline V gene encodes CDR1 SNHLY and CDR2 FYNNEI. The CDR3 extends over 14 amino acids. The CDR3 DNA follows: TGTGCCAGCAGTGGTACCGCGGTGAACACTGAAGCTTTCTTT. Translating gives CASSGTAVNTEAFF.

The rearrangement links TRBV20-1 to TRBJ2-5; no clear D. V lost 0 bases and J 1 base, leaving 9 bases between the germline ends. The V gene's germline CDR1 is DFQATT and CDR2 SNEGSKA (reference sequence). The CDR3 is 14 amino acids. The CDR3 here is CSARDRGSQETQYF. CDR3 coding DNA: TGCAGTGCTAGAGATCGTGGTAGCCAAGAGACCCAGTACTTC.

The J gene is TRBJ1-2, the V gene TRBV11-1; 9 bases agree with TRBD1. The V segment lost 1 base and the J segment 8 bases; nucleotides outside the gene matches: 11. Germline V gene lookup returns CDR1 SGHAT and CDR2 FQDESV (reference sequence). The CDR3 has 16 amino acids. The CDR3 DNA reads TGTGCCAGCAGCTTAGGGGGACAGGGAATATCGAGGGGCTACACCTTC. It is translated as CASSLGGQGISRGYTF.

In this sample, this clone turned up a few times. V usage is TRBV19 and J usage is TRBJ1-5, with TRBD1 as a possible D gene (6 bases). Germline CDR1 is LNHDA and CDR2 is SQIVND (reference sequence). V dropped 7 bases and J dropped 0 bases, with 10 bases sitting between them. The CDR3 consists of 14 residues. CDR3 sequence: CASKGVRSNQPQHF. CDR3 DNA sequence: TGTGCCAGTAAGGGGGTGCGTAGCAATCAGCCCCAGCATTTT.

This rearrangement joins TRBV20-1 to TRBJ1-5; 8 bases map to TRBD1. V dropped 5 bases and J dropped 1; count of bases not matched to a gene: 10. Looked up from germline, CDR1 is DFQATT and CDR2 is SNEGSKA (reference sequence). The CDR3 sequence is 16 residues long. As DNA, the CDR3 is TGCAGTGCTTGGGGCAGGGGGCTAACGAGCAATCAGCCCCAGCATTTT. Translating it yields CSAWGRGLTSNQPQHF.